This T cell receptor (beta chain) was obtained from a study of blood T cells in healthy people across ages. CDR3 length: 13 residues. The germline V gene encodes CDR1 SGDLS and CDR2 YYNGEE. Alongside a J-beta primer mix, a sample-barcoded 5' primer served in a second PCR lasting roughly 6 to 11 cycles. TCRdb ran MiXCR on the 5' RACE reads and lists one entry per CDR3 protein. This sample yields about 1.1 million distinct CDR3 sequences, of which 35% to 45% are seen a single time; around 14% belongs to the top ten. As concerns this clonotype: Its target is unknown.

Study findings and constraints: Calculation of diversity from one million T cells yielded estimates considered to be underestimates.

This TCR was sampled from a man between 18 and 29 years old in good health. The V and J genes are TRBV9 and TRBJ2-4, with D tentatively TRBD1 (7 bases). The DNA matches TRBJ2-7 better at its end, which makes the J call doubtful. Source material: blood. This CDR3 is CASSGSGGYEQYF. The CDR3 DNA follows: TGTGCCAGCAGCGGCTCAGGGGGGTACGAGCAGTACTTC.